A selection of T cell receptor beta chains follows, all from one sample in a study of T cells in Graves' hyperthyroidism and ophthalmopathy. Using its own MiXCR run on the multiplex PCR reads, TCRdb lists one record per CDR3 protein. The table shows 370,000 or so distinct CDR3 sequences, with about 25% occurring only once. The specimen sequenced was blood. These receptors were collected from a man aged 50 or older with Graves' hyperthyroidism. Both conserved end residues are part of each CDR3. The order of the fields is clone size, V gene, D gene, J gene, CDR3 protein, CDR3 DNA. The D gene is left open where the match is weak. For some rows the clone size is stated as once, few or many, or as a class when expanded; others skip it.

size: NA; V: TRBV7-9; D: NA; J: TRBJ2-3; CDR3: CASSPQLGRDTQYF; DNA: TGTGCCAGCAGCCCACAGTTGGGGCGGGATACGCAGTATTTT
size: few; V: TRBV29-1; D: TRBD2; J: TRBJ2-7; CDR3: CSVVWGRAHEQYF; DNA: TGCAGCGTTGTTTGGGGGAGGGCCCACGAGCAGTACTTC
size: once; V: TRBV5-4; D: NA; J: TRBJ1-2; CDR3: CASRGGYSTGTDGYTF; DNA: TGTGCCAGCAGGGGAGGATACTCCACGGGAACGGATGGCTACACCTTC
size: NA; V: TRBV12-3/TRBV12-4; D: NA; J: TRBJ2-1; CDR3: CASSLQIAVNNEKFF; DNA: TGTGCCAGCAGTTTGCAAATAGCGGTCAACAATGAGAAGTTCTTC
size: few; V: TRBV28; D: NA; J: TRBJ1-1; CDR3: CASSLWGGANTEAFF; DNA: TGTGCCAGCAGTTTATGGGGGGGGGCGAACACTGAAGCTTTCTTT
size: few; V: TRBV6-2/TRBV6-3; D: NA; J: TRBJ2-5; CDR3: CASSQIDRQYF; DNA: TGTGCCAGCAGCCAGATTGACAGACAGTACTTC
size: NA; V: TRBV6-1; D: NA; J: TRBJ2-2; CDR3: CASSLLRLNTGELFF; DNA: TGTGCCAGCAGCCTGTTGCGACTAAACACCGGGGAGCTGTTTTTT
size: many; V: TRBV30; D: NA; J: TRBJ1-1; CDR3: CACTYTEAFF; DNA: TGTGCCTGTACGTACACTGAAGCTTTCTTT
size: few; V: TRBV7-9; D: NA; J: TRBJ2-5; CDR3: CASSVLSLTQYF; DNA: TGTGCCAGCAGCGTGCTGAGCTTGACCCAGTACTTC
size: NA; V: TRBV5-1; D: TRBD2; J: TRBJ2-2; CDR3: CASRIGLAGGPPGELFF; DNA: TGCGCCAGCAGAATTGGACTAGCGGGAGGGCCTCCCGGGGAGCTGTTTTTT
size: NA; V: TRBV5-6; D: NA; J: TRBJ1-1; CDR3: CASSPTSGGQGKAFF; DNA: TGTGCCAGCAGCCCCACCTCCGGGGGGCAAGGGAAAGCTTTCTTT
size: NA; V: TRBV27; D: NA; J: TRBJ2-7; CDR3: CASSPRTRYEQYF; DNA: TGTGCCAGCAGTCCCCGGACCCGCTACGAGCAGTACTTC
size: few; V: TRBV29-1; D: NA; J: TRBJ1-1; CDR3: CSAEGRGTFGEAFF; DNA: TGCAGCGCCGAAGGCAGAGGGACTTTTGGTGAAGCTTTCTTT
size: NA; V: TRBV7-3; D: NA; J: TRBJ2-1; CDR3: CASSLRLASSYNEQFF; DNA: TGTGCCAGCAGCTTAAGGCTGGCTAGCTCCTACAATGAGCAGTTCTTC
size: NA; V: TRBV5-8; D: TRBD2; J: TRBJ2-3; CDR3: CASSLVTMRGTDTQYF; DNA: TGTGCCAGCAGCTTGGTAACTATGCGGGGGACAGATACGCAGTATTTT
size: NA; V: TRBV6-2/TRBV6-3; D: NA; J: TRBJ1-1; CDR3: CASSYGRTEAFF; DNA: TGTGCCAGCAGTTACGGACGGACTGAAGCTTTCTTT
size: NA; V: TRBV5-1; D: NA; J: TRBJ1-2; CDR3: CASSLALGEGYTF; DNA: TGCGCCAGCAGCTTGGCCTTAGGTGAAGGCTACACCTTC
size: few; V: TRBV12-3/TRBV12-4; D: TRBD1; J: TRBJ1-5; CDR3: CASRTGIDQPQHF; DNA: TGTGCCAGTAGGACAGGGATCGATCAGCCCCAGCATTTT
size: many; V: TRBV7-9; D: NA; J: TRBJ1-1; CDR3: CASSLLSTEAFF; DNA: TGTGCCAGCAGCCTACTTAGCACTGAAGCTTTCTTT
size: few; V: TRBV20-1; D: TRBD1; J: TRBJ2-7; CDR3: CSARDYSGTGGFYEQYF; DNA: TGCAGTGCTAGAGACTACTCCGGGACAGGGGGCTTCTACGAGCAGTACTTC
size: few; V: TRBV29-1; D: NA; J: TRBJ1-6; CDR3: CSVSRGTDSPLHF; DNA: TGCAGCGTTTCGCGGGGGACGGATTCACCCCTCCACTTT
size: NA; V: TRBV12-3/TRBV12-4; D: NA; J: TRBJ1-2; CDR3: CASSSPGANYGYTF; DNA: TGTGCCAGCAGTTCTCCTGGGGCCAACTATGGCTACACCTTC
size: NA; V: TRBV20-1; D: TRBD1; J: TRBJ2-7; CDR3: CGPRQGYEQYF; DNA: TGCGGTCCTCGACAGGGCTACGAGCAGTACTTC
size: NA; V: TRBV12-3/TRBV12-4; D: NA; J: TRBJ1-1; CDR3: CASSWDTEAFF; DNA: TGTGCCAGCAGTTGGGACACTGAAGCTTTCTTT
size: few; V: TRBV19; D: NA; J: TRBJ2-7; CDR3: CASSIGTPYEQYF; DNA: TGTGCCAGTAGTATTGGGACACCCTACGAGCAGTACTTC
size: NA; V: TRBV7-2; D: NA; J: TRBJ2-7; CDR3: CASSPGIGYEQYF; DNA: TGTGCCAGCAGCCCAGGGATAGGCTACGAGCAGTACTTC
size: NA; V: TRBV12-3/TRBV12-4; D: TRBD2; J: TRBJ2-7; CDR3: CASSLGTSELYEQYF; DNA: TGTGCCAGCAGTTTAGGGACTAGCGAGCTCTACGAGCAGTACTTC
size: NA; V: TRBV10-3; D: NA; J: TRBJ2-3; CDR3: CAISALGAEDTQYF; DNA: TGTGCCATCAGTGCCTTAGGGGCTGAAGATACGCAGTATTTT
size: NA; V: TRBV2; D: TRBD2; J: TRBJ2-3; CDR3: CASSDDGAGWGTDTQYF; DNA: TGTGCCAGCAGTGATGACGGAGCGGGATGGGGCACAGATACGCAGTATTTT
size: NA; V: TRBV2; D: NA; J: TRBJ2-5; CDR3: CASSGALRGRETQYF; DNA: TGTGCCAGCAGTGGGGCCCTTCGAGGGAGGGAGACCCAGTACTTC
size: many; V: TRBV2; D: TRBD1; J: TRBJ2-4; CDR3: CASKDRGKNIQYF; DNA: TGTGCCAGCAAAGACAGGGGTAAAAACATTCAGTACTTC
size: NA; V: TRBV12-5; D: NA; J: TRBJ1-5; CDR3: CASDVEYSNQPQHF; DNA: TGTGCTAGTGATGTTGAGTATAGCAATCAGCCCCAGCATTTT
size: few; V: TRBV18; D: NA; J: TRBJ2-5; CDR3: CASSPPQGSWGTQYF; DNA: TGTGCCAGCTCACCGCCGCAGGGGAGCTGGGGGACCCAGTACTTC
size: NA; V: TRBV29-1; D: NA; J: TRBJ1-2; CDR3: CSVVGLNYGYTF; DNA: TGCAGCGTTGTAGGTCTTAACTATGGCTACACCTTC
size: few; V: TRBV18; D: NA; J: TRBJ2-6; CDR3: CASTQSQLSGANVLTF; DNA: TGTGCCAGCACACAGTCACAACTCTCTGGGGCCAACGTCCTGACTTTC
size: many; V: TRBV6-1; D: NA; J: TRBJ2-7; CDR3: CASSEQGGIHEQYF; DNA: TGTGCCAGCAGTGAACAGGGCGGTATCCACGAGCAGTACTTC
size: NA; V: TRBV27; D: TRBD2; J: TRBJ2-3; CDR3: CASSSRLAGRNTDTQYF; DNA: TGTGCCAGCAGTTCCAGACTAGCGGGGCGGAACACAGATACGCAGTATTTT
size: few; V: TRBV2; D: NA; J: TRBJ2-5; CDR3: CASSEEERDNQETQYF; DNA: TGTGCCAGCAGTGAAGAGGAGCGGGACAACCAAGAGACCCAGTACTTC
size: few; V: TRBV30; D: NA; J: TRBJ1-4; CDR3: CAWTRGAANEKLFF; DNA: TGTGCCTGGACCCGTGGGGCGGCTAATGAAAAACTGTTTTTT
size: NA; V: TRBV5-1; D: NA; J: TRBJ2-3; CDR3: CASSSGLQSDTQYF; DNA: TGCGCCAGCAGCTCGGGACTCCAATCCGATACGCAGTATTTT
size: many; V: TRBV3-1; D: NA; J: TRBJ2-7; CDR3: CASSQSPPVHEQYF; DNA: TGTGCCAGCAGCCAAAGCCCCCCGGTCCACGAGCAGTACTTC
size: NA; V: TRBV24-1; D: NA; J: TRBJ2-1; CDR3: CATSDFGGSGQFF; DNA: TGTGCCACCAGTGATTTTGGCGGGTCGGGGCAGTTCTTC
size: many; V: TRBV18; D: NA; J: TRBJ2-1; CDR3: CASSRSGSNEQFF; DNA: TGTGCCAGCTCACGTTCAGGGTCCAATGAGCAGTTCTTC
size: many; V: TRBV7-9; D: TRBD2; J: TRBJ2-5; CDR3: CASSSGLAGKETQYF; DNA: TGTGCCAGCAGCTCCGGACTAGCGGGGAAAGAGACCCAGTACTTC
size: NA; V: TRBV5-1; D: TRBD1; J: TRBJ1-5; CDR3: CASREGQAENQPQHF; DNA: TGCGCCAGCAGGGAGGGACAGGCAGAAAATCAGCCCCAGCATTTT
size: few; V: TRBV19; D: TRBD1; J: TRBJ1-1; CDR3: CASIPRDRGRTEAFF; DNA: TGTGCCAGTATCCCTAGGGACAGGGGGAGGACTGAAGCTTTCTTT
size: NA; V: TRBV28; D: TRBD1; J: TRBJ1-6; CDR3: CASSSSQGGVGRELHF; DNA: TGTGCCAGCAGTTCCTCTCAGGGGGGGGTCGGAAGGGAACTCCACTTT
size: few; V: TRBV27; D: NA; J: TRBJ1-2; CDR3: CASSSRQTSPGYTF; DNA: TGTGCCAGCAGTTCCCGACAGACATCTCCTGGCTACACCTTC
size: NA; V: TRBV24-1; D: TRBD1; J: TRBJ1-5; CDR3: CATSDLDRDSNQPQHF; DNA: TGTGCCACCAGTGATCTGGACAGGGATAGCAATCAGCCCCAGCATTTT